A selection of T cell receptor beta chains follows, all from one sample in a study of lymphopenia after photon versus proton radiotherapy. TCRdb's copy holds only in-frame clones and misses some; the assay was immunoSEQ multiplex PCR. The sample lists around 30,000 clones, approximately 87% occurring once. Sequences were derived from peripheral blood, sampled from a patient treated with proton-based radiotherapy. All receptors derive from a woman aged 55 to 70 with cholangiocarcinoma. Some clones in this sample may be carry-over from other donors' samples. Each CDR3 is given with its conserved first and last residue. Fields, in order: J gene, V gene, CDR3 protein.

TRBJ2-1 TRBV11-3 CASSTSSYNEQFF
TRBJ1-1 TRBV6-5 CASSYRANRGQAFF
TRBJ2-2 TRBV11-2 CASSRSGTNTGELFF
TRBJ2-1 TRBV4-1 CASSQEERGPYNEQFF
TRBJ2-7 TRBV11-2 CASSPYFPYEQYF
TRBJ2-1 TRBV5-1 CASSLEEGLAGGHEQFF
TRBJ1-2 TRBV5-4 CASSLNRDGYTF
TRBJ1-1 TRBV5-6 CASSWTGRNTEAFF
TRBJ1-4 TRBV15 CATSREVRVWEKLFF
TRBJ1-3 TRBV15 CATREGSAGNTIYF
TRBJ1-2 TRBV6-6 CASSPKGGYTF
TRBJ1-1 TRBV6-5 CASSYSYLMNTEAFF
TRBJ2-1 TRBV6-5 CASSSGASGRYEQFF
TRBJ1-6 TRBV15 CATSRTGGPSVLHF
TRBJ1-5 TRBV4-1 CASSQKVGAPAATNQPQHF
TRBJ2-2 TRBV19 CASSIPPANTGELFF
TRBJ1-1 TRBV11-2 CASSLHRTEAFF
TRBJ2-7 TRBV10-3 CAISASSGRAVYEQYF
TRBJ1-5 TRBV6-4 CATPGQGHSNQPQHF
TRBJ1-1 TRBV5-1 CASSKDRTNTEAFF
TRBJ2-5 TRBV6-5 CASSYGRGWVETQYF
TRBJ2-2 TRBV5-1 CASRQDIGELFF